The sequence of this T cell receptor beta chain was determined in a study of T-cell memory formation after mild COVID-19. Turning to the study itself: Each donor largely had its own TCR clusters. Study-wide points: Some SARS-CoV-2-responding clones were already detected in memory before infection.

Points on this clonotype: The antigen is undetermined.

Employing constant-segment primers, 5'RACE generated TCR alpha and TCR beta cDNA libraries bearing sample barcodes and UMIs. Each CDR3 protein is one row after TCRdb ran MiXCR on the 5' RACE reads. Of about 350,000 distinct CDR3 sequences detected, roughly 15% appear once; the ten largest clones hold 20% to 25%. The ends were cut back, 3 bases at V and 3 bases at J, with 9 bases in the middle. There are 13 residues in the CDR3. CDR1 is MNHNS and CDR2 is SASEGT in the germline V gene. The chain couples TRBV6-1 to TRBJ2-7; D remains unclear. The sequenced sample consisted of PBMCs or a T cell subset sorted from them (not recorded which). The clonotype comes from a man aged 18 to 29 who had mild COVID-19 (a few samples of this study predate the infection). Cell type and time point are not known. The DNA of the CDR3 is TGTGCCAGCAGTGAGGAGAGCTACTACGAGCAGTACTTC. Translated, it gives CASSEESYYEQYF.